Listed below are T cell receptor beta chains from one sample, sequenced in a study of T cell responses to AZD1222 COVID-19 vaccine. The repertoire was sequenced with immunoSEQ multiplex PCR; TCRdb's copy has only in-frame clones and lacks some. The data hold tens of thousands of clones, with around 73% observed a single time. The sample here was peripheral blood, taken on day 0 of AZD1222 vaccination. The receptors were sampled from an adult in good health. Both conserved end residues are part of each CDR3. A D gene is named only where the DNA matches it firmly. Clone size is stated in some rows and not others, as once, few, many or a class when expanded.

j_gene: TRBJ2-1
d_gene: .
v_gene: TRBV27
abundance: .
CDR3nt: TGTGCCAGCAGTTTATTGGTTGGGGTAGGACCCTACAATGAGCAGTTCTTC
CDR3aa: CASSLLVGVGPYNEQFF

j_gene: TRBJ1-2
d_gene: .
v_gene: TRBV5-5
abundance: .
CDR3nt: TGTGCCAGCAGCCCAAGCACAGGATCACTTGGCTACACCTTC
CDR3aa: CASSPSTGSLGYTF

j_gene: TRBJ2-3
d_gene: .
v_gene: TRBV18
abundance: .
CDR3nt: TGTGCCAGCTCACCAAGAGGAGATACGCAGTATTTT
CDR3aa: CASSPRGDTQYF

j_gene: TRBJ2-3
d_gene: TRBD1
v_gene: TRBV11-3
abundance: once
CDR3nt: TGTGCCAGCAGCTTAGGCCGGGACAGCGGCACAGATACGCAGTATTTT
CDR3aa: CASSLGRDSGTDTQYF

j_gene: TRBJ2-1
d_gene: TRBD2
v_gene: TRBV28
abundance: .
CDR3nt: TGTGCCAGCAGTGCAGCCCGGACTAGCGGGAGTTATGAGCAGTTCTTC
CDR3aa: CASSAARTSGSYEQFF

j_gene: TRBJ1-3
d_gene: .
v_gene: TRBV6-5
abundance: .
CDR3nt: TGTGCCAGCAGTTACTCGATTCTGGGGCAGCGAAACACCATATATTTT
CDR3aa: CASSYSILGQRNTIYF

j_gene: TRBJ1-3
d_gene: .
v_gene: TRBV4-1
abundance: few
CDR3nt: TGCGCCAGCAGCCTCGGGGCGCGCTCTGGAAACACCATATATTTT
CDR3aa: CASSLGARSGNTIYF

j_gene: TRBJ1-1
d_gene: TRBD1
v_gene: TRBV11-2
abundance: .
CDR3nt: TGTGCCAGCAGCTTAGCGGGAGGGGGCTGGGGGGAGAACACTGAAGCTTTCTTT
CDR3aa: CASSLAGGGWGENTEAFF

j_gene: TRBJ1-2
d_gene: .
v_gene: TRBV30
abundance: .
CDR3nt: TGTGCCTGGAAAACCCCCGGACTCGATTCTTATGGCTACACCTTC
CDR3aa: CAWKTPGLDSYGYTF

j_gene: TRBJ2-7
d_gene: .
v_gene: TRBV28
abundance: .
CDR3nt: TGTGCCAGCAGTTTGGGGTCAGGGTTCTACGAGCAGTACTTC
CDR3aa: CASSLGSGFYEQYF

j_gene: TRBJ2-1
d_gene: .
v_gene: TRBV7-8
abundance: .
CDR3nt: TGTGCCAGCAGCACCACTAGAGGGGACTACAATGAGCAGTTCTTC
CDR3aa: CASSTTRGDYNEQFF

j_gene: TRBJ2-5
d_gene: .
v_gene: TRBV19
abundance: .
CDR3nt: TGTGCCAGTAGTGATCAGCGACAAGAGACCCAGTACTTC
CDR3aa: CASSDQRQETQYF

j_gene: TRBJ1-5
d_gene: .
v_gene: TRBV19
abundance: .
CDR3nt: TGTGCCAGTAGTATAGCTGTGCAGCCCCCTTATAGCAATCAGCCCCAGCATTTT
CDR3aa: CASSIAVQPPYSNQPQHF

j_gene: TRBJ1-5
d_gene: .
v_gene: TRBV2
abundance: .
CDR3nt: TGTGCCAGCAGTGAATCTGAACGACAGCCCCAGCATTTT
CDR3aa: CASSESERQPQHF

j_gene: TRBJ2-5
d_gene: .
v_gene: TRBV24-1
abundance: .
CDR3nt: TGTGCCACCAGTGACACGGACACGTACCAAGAGACCCAGTACTTC
CDR3aa: CATSDTDTYQETQYF

j_gene: TRBJ1-5
d_gene: .
v_gene: TRBV6-5
abundance: once
CDR3nt: TGTGCCAGCAGGACCGGACACCCTGGACAGCCCCAGCATTTT
CDR3aa: CASRTGHPGQPQHF